The clone carrying this T cell receptor (beta chain) was seen at least ten times. The antigen remains undetermined. The data are from a study of T cells in Graves' hyperthyroidism and ophthalmopathy. General study findings and limits: Progression to ophthalmopathy was predicted a median of approximately 6.4 months early.

Fresh 10 ml peripheral blood yielded PBMCs. J was trimmed by 4 bases and V by 4 bases; bases with no gene match: 11. The germline gives CDR1 PRHDT, CDR2 FYEKMQ (reference sequence). The CDR3 totals 16 residues. Amplified TCR beta CDR3 regions derived from RNA transcripts. First-round RT-PCR of the TCR CDR3 relied on the HTBI primer set. TCRdb processed the multiplex PCR reads anew with MiXCR; each CDR3 protein has one entry. Of 350,000 to 400,000 distinct CDR3 sequences listed, under 20% were seen once; the top ten hold around 4%. This chain links TRBV13 with TRBJ2-5; 8 nucleotides align to TRBD1. The TCR was taken from a woman aged 18-35 years with Graves' hyperthyroidism. The sequencing input was blood. CDR3 region: CASSSRTGSGGETQYF. CDR3 DNA sequence: TGTGCCAGCAGCTCTAGGACAGGGTCTGGTGGAGAGACCCAGTACTTC.